This T cell receptor (beta chain) came from a study of identifying expanded T cells in peripheral blood. Trimming pared 2 bases from V and 5 bases from J, leaving 9 bases between. Germline V gives CDR1 MGHRA, CDR2 YSYEKL. The CDR3 sequence is 13 residues long. Details on this clone: Its specificity is not known.

Profiling relied on immunoSEQ multiplex PCR, and the TCRdb table lists in-frame clones only, not all of them. The profile shows 100,000 or so clones, around 88% of them singletons. General study points: Differentially abundant clones: approximately 1.3 between replicates, around 17 at about 13 days, roughly 18 at four.

This receptor was taken from a person between 18 and 69 years old in good health. The chain combines TRBV4-1 with TRBJ1-1; no reliable D call. The sequenced sample consisted of blood. The CDR3 DNA follows: TGCGCCAGCAGCCAAAGGGTGGCGACTGAAGCTTTCTTT. Translated: CASSQRVATEAFF.